This T cell receptor beta chain stems from a study of OX40 agonist ivuxolimab in advanced cancers. Study in general: Eligibility admitted prior anti-PD-1, anti-PD-L1 or anti-CTLA-4 therapy; around 42% had some.

Findings and caveats of the study: At doses 0.1 to 3.0 mg/kg, CD4+ and CD8+ clones expanded.

Blood got drawn at baseline, again on cycle 4 day 1, and then on cycle 7 day 1. A word on this clone: Its antigen is unidentified.

Sequenced by immunoSEQ multiplex PCR; TCRdb stores in-frame clones only, minus some. Counted here are roughly 63,000 clones, roughly nine tenths occurring once; the ten biggest clones make up 9% to 15%. V lost 3 bases and J lost 0; bases outside the gene matches: 4. Germline V gene sequence: CDR1 LNHDA, CDR2 SQIVND (reference sequence). The CDR3 is 17 residues long. This chain connects TRBV19 to TRBJ2-1; 11 bases line up with TRBD1. Specimen: CD4+ or CD8+ T cells sorted from blood, collected in a trial of the OX40 agonist ivuxolimab. This sequence was found in an adult with an advanced solid tumor such as melanoma, head and neck, liver or kidney cancer. CDR3 DNA sequence: TGTGCCAGTAGTATCCGGACAGGGGGCAGCTCCTACAATGAGCAGTTCTTC. It yields the protein CASSIRTGGSSYNEQFF. The entire variable domain, with the rest obtained from reference TRBV19 and TRBJ2-1, is as follows: DGGITQSPKYLFRKEGQNVTLSCEQNLNHDAMYWYRQDPGQGLRLIYYSQIVNDFQKGDIAEGYSVSREKKESFPLTVTSAQKNPTAFYLCASSIRTGGSSYNEQFFGPGTRLTVL.